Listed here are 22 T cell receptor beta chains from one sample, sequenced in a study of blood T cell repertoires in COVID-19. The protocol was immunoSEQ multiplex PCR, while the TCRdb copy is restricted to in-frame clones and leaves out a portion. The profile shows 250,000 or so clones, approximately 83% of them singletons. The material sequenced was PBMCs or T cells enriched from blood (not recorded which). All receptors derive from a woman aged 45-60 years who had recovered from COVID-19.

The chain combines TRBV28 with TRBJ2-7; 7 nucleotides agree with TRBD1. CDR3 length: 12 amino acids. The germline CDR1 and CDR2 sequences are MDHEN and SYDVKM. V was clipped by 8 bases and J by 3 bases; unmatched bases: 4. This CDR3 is CASGTVFYEQYF. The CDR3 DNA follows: TGTGCCAGCGGGACAGTTTTCTACGAGCAGTACTTC.

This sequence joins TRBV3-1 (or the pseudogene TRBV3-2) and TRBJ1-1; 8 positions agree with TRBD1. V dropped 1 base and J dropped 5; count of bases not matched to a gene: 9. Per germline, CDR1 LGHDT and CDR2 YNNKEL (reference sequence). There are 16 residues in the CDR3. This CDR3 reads CASSQVIDRGTTEAFF. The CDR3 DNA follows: TGTGCCAGCAGCCAAGTTATCGACAGGGGAACGACTGAAGCTTTCTTT.

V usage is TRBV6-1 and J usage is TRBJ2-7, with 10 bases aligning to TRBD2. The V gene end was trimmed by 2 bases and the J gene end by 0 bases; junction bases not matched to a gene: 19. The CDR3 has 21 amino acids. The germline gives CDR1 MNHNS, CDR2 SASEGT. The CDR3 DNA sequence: TGTGCCAGCAGTGAAAGGGACCCCATGATAGCTAGCGGGGGCTACTCCTACGAGCAGTACTTC. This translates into CASSERDPMIASGGYSYEQYF.

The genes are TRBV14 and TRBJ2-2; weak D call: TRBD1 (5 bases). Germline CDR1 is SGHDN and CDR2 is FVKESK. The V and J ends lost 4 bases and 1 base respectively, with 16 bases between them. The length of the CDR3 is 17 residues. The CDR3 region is CASSPRGRGGNTGELFF. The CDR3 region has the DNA TGTGCCAGCAGCCCCCGAGGAAGGGGCGGGAACACCGGGGAGCTGTTTTTT.

The CDR3 protein is CSARQGANTEAFF. CDR3 bases: TGCAGCGCCAGACAGGGGGCAAACACTGAAGCTTTCTTT. This sequence joins TRBV29-1 and TRBJ1-1; TRBD1 agrees at 10 bases. CDR3 length equals 13 residues. CDR1 SQVTM and CDR2 ANQGSEA come from the germline V gene. The ends lost 7 bases at V and 2 bases at J; junction bases unmatched: 4.

CDR3 nucleotide sequence: TGTGCCAGCAGCTTAGTGGGCGGGCTTTGGAACACCATATATTTT. It yields the protein CASSLVGGLWNTIYF. The gene calls are TRBV11-2 and TRBJ1-3; the D is unclear. Germline V CDR1 and CDR2: SGHAT, FQNNGV. This CDR3 has 15 residues. V was shortened by 1 base and J by 7 bases, with 14 bases between the two germline ends.

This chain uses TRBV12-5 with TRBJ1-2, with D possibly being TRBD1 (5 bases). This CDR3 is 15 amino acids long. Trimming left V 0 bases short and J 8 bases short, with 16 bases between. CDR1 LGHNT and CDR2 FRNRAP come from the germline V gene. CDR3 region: CASGLVGGPPTGYTF. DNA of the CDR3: TGTGCTAGTGGTTTGGTGGGGGGACCGCCTACGGGCTACACCTTC.

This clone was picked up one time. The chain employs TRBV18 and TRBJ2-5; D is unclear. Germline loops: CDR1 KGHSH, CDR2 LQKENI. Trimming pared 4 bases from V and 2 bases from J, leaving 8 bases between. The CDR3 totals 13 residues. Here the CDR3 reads CASSLPSQETQYF. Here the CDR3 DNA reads TGTGCCAGCTCACTACCCTCTCAAGAGACCCAGTACTTC.

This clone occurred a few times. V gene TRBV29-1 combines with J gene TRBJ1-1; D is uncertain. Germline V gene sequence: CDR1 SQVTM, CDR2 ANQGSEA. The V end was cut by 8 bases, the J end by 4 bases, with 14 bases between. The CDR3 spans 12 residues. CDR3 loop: CSSGLGSTEAFF. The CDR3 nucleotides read TGCAGCAGCGGGCTGGGGAGCACTGAAGCTTTCTTT.

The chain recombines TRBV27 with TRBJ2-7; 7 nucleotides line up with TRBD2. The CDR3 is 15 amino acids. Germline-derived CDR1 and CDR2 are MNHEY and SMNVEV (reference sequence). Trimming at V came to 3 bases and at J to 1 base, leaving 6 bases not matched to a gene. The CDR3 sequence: CASSFGGVVSYEQYF. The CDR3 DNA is TGTGCCAGCAGTTTTGGGGGGGTGGTTTCCTACGAGCAGTACTTC.

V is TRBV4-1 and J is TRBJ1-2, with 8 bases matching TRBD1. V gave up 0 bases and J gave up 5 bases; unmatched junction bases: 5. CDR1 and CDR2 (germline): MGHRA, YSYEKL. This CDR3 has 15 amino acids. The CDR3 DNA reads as TGCGCCAGCAGCCAAGATGACAGGGGATGGTATGGCTACACCTTC. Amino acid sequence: CASSQDDRGWYGYTF.

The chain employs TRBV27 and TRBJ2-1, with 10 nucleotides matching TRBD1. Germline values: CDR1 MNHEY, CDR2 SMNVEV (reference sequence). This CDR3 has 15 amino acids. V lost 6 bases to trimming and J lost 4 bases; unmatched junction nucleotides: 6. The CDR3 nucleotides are TGTGCCAGCAGCTTAGACAGGGGGCGATACAATGAGCAGTTCTTC. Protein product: CASSLDRGRYNEQFF.

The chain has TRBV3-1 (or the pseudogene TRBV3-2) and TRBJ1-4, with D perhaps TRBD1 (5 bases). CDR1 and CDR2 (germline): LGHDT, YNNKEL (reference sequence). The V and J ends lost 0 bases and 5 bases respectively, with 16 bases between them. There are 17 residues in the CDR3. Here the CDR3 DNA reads TGTGCCAGCAGCCAAGATTTGTTGGGGCAGACAAATGAAAAACTGTTTTTT. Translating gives CASSQDLLGQTNEKLFF.

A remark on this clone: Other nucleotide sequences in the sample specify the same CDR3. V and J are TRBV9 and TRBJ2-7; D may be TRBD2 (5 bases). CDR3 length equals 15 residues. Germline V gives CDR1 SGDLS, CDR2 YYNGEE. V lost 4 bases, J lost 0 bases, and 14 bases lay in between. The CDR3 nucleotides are TGTGCCAGCAGCCCCAGCGGCTATAGCTCCTACGAGCAGTACTTC. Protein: CASSPSGYSSYEQYF.

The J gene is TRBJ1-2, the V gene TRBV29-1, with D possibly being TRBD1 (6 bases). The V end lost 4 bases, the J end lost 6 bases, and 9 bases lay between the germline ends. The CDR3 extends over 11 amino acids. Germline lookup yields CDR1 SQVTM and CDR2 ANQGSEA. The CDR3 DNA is TGCAGCGTTGCCCGGACAGATGGCTACACCTTC. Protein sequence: CSVARTDGYTF.

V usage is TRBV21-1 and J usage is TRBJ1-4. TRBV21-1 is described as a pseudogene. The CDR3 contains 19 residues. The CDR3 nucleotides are TGTGCCAGCAGCACAAGGGGGGGCTATGGGACCCCAACTAATGAAAAACTGTTTTTT. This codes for CASSTRGGYGTPTNEKLFF.

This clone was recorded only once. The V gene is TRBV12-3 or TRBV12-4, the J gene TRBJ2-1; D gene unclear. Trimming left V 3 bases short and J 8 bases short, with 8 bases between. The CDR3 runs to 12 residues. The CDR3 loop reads CASSFPQDEQFF. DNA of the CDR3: TGTGCCAGCAGTTTTCCCCAGGATGAGCAGTTCTTC.

As DNA, the CDR3 is TGTGCCAGCAGTCTCGGACTAGCTGGACGTCTGCGGGAGCAGTACTTC. It translates to CASSLGLAGRLREQYF. This rearrangement joins TRBV28 to TRBJ2-7, with 8 positions matching TRBD2. The CDR3 runs to 16 residues. Trimming removed 5 bases from V and 7 bases from J; junction bases left unmatched: 16. The germline V gene has CDR1 MDHEN and CDR2 SYDVKM. Full variable domain (rest looked up from reference TRBV28 and TRBJ2-7): DVKVTQSSRYLVKRTGEKVFLECVQDMDHENMFWYRQDPGLGLRLIYFSYDVKMKEKGDIPEGYSVSREKKERFSLILESASTNQTSMYLCASSLGLAGRLREQYFGPGTRLTVT.

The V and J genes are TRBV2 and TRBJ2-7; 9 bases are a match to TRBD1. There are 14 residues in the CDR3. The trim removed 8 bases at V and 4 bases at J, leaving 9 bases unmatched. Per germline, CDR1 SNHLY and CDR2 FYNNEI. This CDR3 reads CASGPGQGFYEQYF. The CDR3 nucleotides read TGTGCCAGCGGCCCGGGACAGGGTTTTTACGAGCAGTACTTC. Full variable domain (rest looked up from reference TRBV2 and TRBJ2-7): EPEVTQTPSHQVTQMGQEVILRCVPISNHLYFYWYRQILGQKVEFLVSFYNNEISEKSEIFDDQFSVERPDGSNFTLKIRSTKLEDSAMYFCASGPGQGFYEQYFGPGTRLTVT.

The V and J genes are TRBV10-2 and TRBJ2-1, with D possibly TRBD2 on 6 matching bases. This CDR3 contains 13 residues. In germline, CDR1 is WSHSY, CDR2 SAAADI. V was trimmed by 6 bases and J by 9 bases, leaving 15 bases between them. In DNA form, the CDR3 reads TGCGCCAGCAGGGGAGGAGGGCGCGGTGAGCAGTTCTTC. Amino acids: CASRGGGRGEQFF.

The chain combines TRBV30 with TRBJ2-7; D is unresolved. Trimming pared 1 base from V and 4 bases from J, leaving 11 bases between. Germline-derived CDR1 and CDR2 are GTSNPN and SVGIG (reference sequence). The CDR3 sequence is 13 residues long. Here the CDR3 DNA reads TGTGCCTGGAGTGGAGGTATTGGGTACGAGCAGTACTTC. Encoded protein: CAWSGGIGYEQYF.

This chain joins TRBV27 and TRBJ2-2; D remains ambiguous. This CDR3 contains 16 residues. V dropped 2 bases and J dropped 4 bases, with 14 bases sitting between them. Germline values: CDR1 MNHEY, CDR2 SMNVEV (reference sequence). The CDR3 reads CASSLTTPTSTGELFF. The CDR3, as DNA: TGTGCCAGCAGTTTAACTACTCCTACGAGCACCGGGGAGCTGTTTTTT.